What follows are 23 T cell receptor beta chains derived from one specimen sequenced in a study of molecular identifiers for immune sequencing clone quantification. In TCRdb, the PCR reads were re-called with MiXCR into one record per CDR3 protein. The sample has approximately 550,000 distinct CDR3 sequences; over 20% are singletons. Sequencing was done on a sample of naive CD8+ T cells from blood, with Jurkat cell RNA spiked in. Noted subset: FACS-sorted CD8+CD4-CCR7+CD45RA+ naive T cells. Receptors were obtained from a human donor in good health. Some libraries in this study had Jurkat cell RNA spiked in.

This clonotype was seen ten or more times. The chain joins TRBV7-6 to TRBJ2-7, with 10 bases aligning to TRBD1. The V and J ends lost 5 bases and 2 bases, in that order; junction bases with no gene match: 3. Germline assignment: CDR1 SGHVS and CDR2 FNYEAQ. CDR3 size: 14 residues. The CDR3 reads CASSVTGGPYEQYF. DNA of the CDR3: TGTGCCAGCAGCGTGACAGGGGGCCCCTACGAGCAGTACTTC. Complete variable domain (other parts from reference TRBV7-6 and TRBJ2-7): GAGVSQSPRYKVTKRGQDVALRCDPISGHVSLYWYRQALGQGPEFLTYFNYEAQQDKSGLPNDRFSAERPEGSISTLTIQRTEQRDSAMYRCASSVTGGPYEQYFGPGTRLTVT.

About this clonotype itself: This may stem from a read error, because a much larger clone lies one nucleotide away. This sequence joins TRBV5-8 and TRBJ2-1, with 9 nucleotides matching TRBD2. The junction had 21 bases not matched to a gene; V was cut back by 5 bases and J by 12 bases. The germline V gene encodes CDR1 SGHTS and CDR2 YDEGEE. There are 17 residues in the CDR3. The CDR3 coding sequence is TGTGCCAGCAGTCCTCGTTTAGCGGGAGCTTCCCCCGCTGGGCAGTTCTTC. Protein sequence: CASSPRLAGASPAGQFF.

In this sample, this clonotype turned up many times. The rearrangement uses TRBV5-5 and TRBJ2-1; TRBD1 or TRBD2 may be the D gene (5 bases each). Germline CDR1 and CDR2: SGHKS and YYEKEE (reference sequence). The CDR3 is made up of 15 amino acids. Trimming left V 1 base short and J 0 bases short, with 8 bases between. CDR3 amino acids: CASSLWGSSYNEQFF. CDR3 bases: TGTGCCAGCAGCTTGTGGGGGAGCTCCTACAATGAGCAGTTCTTC.

The CDR3 protein is CASSTTSGGPTDTQYF. Written as DNA, the CDR3 is TGTGCCAGCAGCACTACTAGCGGGGGACCCACAGATACGCAGTATTTT. V and J are TRBV7-9 and TRBJ2-3; 11 nucleotides match TRBD2. V was pared by 5 bases and J by 2 bases, with 6 bases of the junction left unmatched. The CDR3 length is 16 residues. Germline assignment: CDR1 SEHNR and CDR2 FQNEAQ (reference sequence). The whole variable domain, remainder taken from reference TRBV7-9 and TRBJ2-3, is DTGVSQNPRHKITKRGQNVTFRCDPISEHNRLYWYRQTLGQGPEFLTYFQNEAQLEKSRLLSDRFSAERPKGSFSTLEIQRTEQGDSAMYLCASSTTSGGPTDTQYFGPGTRLTVL.

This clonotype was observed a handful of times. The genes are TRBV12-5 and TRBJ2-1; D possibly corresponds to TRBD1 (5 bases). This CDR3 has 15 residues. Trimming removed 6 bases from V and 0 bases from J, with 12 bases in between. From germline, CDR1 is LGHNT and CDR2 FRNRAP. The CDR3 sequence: CASGPDTFSYNEQFF. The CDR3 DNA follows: TGTGCTAGTGGCCCGGACACCTTCTCCTACAATGAGCAGTTCTTC.

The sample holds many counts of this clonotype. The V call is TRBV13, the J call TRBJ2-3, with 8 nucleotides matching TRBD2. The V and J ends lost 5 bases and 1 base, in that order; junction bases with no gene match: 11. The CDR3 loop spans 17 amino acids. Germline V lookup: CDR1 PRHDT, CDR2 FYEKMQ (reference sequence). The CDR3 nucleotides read TGTGCCAGCAGCCGTAACCCCATCGGGGGGGGCACAGATACGCAGTATTTT. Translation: CASSRNPIGGGTDTQYF.

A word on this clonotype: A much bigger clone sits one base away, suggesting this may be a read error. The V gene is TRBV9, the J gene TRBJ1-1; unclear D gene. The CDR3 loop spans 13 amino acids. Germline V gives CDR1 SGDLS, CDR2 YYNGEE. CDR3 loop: CASSVDSSDEAYF. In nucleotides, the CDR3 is TGTGCCAGCAGCGTAGATTCGAGCGATGAAGCTTACTTT.

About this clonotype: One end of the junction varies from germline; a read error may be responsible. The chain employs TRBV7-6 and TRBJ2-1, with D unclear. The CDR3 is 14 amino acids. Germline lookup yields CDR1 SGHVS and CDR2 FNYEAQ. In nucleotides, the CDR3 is TGTGCCAGCGGCTTTAGCAGGTTTGCCGATGAGCAGTTCTTC. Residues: CASGFSRFADEQFF.

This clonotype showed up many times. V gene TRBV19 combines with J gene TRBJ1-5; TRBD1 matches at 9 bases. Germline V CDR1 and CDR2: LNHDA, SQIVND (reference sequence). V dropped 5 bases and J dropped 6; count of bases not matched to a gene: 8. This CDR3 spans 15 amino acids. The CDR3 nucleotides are TGTGCCAGTAGTTTCCCGGACAGGGGTGGTCAGCCCCAGCATTTT. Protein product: CASSFPDRGGQPQHF.

This CDR3 reads CASSFNRGGSYGYTF. DNA for the CDR3: TGTGCCAGCAGTTTTAACAGGGGGGGAAGCTATGGCTACACCTTC. The rearrangement links TRBV27 to TRBJ1-2, with TRBD1 matching 8 bases. The ends lost 3 bases at V and 4 bases at J; junction bases unmatched: 7. The CDR3 totals 15 residues. Per germline, CDR1 MNHEY and CDR2 SMNVEV (reference sequence).

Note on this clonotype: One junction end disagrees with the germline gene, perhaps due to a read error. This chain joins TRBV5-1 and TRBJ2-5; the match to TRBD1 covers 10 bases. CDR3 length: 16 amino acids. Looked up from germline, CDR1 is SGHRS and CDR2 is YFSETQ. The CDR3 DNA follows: TGCGCCAGCAGTTTGGACAGGGGGTTGTTTTATGAGACCCAGTACTTC. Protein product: CASSLDRGLFYETQYF.

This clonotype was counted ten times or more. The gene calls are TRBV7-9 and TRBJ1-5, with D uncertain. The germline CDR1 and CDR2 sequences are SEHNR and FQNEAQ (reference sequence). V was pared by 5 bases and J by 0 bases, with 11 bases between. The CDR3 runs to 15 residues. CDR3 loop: CASSPDGDSNQPQHF. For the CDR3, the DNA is TGTGCCAGCAGCCCAGATGGGGATAGCAATCAGCCCCAGCATTTT.

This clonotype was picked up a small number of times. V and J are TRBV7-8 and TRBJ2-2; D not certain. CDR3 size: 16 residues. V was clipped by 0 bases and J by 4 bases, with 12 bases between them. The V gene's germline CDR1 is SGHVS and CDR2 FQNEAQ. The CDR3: CASSLAWSPSTGELFF. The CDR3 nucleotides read TGTGCCAGCAGCTTAGCGTGGAGCCCGAGCACCGGGGAGCTGTTTTTT.

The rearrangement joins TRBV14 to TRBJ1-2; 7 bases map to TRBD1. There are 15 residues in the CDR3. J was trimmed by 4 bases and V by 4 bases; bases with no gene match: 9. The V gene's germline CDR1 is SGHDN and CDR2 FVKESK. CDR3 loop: CASSLTGNSFYGYTF. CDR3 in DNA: TGTGCCAGCAGCCTGACAGGGAACTCTTTCTATGGCTACACCTTC.

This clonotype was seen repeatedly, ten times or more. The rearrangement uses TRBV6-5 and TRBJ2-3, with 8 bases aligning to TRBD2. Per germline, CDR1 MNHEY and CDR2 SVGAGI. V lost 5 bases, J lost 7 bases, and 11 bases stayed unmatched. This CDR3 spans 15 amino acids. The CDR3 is CASSEREFFPNTQYF. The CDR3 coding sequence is TGTGCCAGCAGTGAGCGGGAGTTCTTCCCAAATACGCAGTATTTT.

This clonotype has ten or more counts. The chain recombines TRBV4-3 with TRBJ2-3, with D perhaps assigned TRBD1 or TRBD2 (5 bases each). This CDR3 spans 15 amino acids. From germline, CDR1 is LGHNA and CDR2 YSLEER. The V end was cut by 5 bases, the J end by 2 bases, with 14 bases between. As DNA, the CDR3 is TGCGCCAGCAGCATTGGGGGTTTTACCACAGATACGCAGTATTTT. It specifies CASSIGGFTTDTQYF.

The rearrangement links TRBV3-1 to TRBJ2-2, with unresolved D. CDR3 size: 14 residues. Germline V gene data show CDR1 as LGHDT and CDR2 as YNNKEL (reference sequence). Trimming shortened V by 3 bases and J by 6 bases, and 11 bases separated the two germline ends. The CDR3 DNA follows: TGTGCCAGCAGCCAGGCCGGGCCCTCCGGGGAGCTGTTTTTT. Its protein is CASSQAGPSGELFF. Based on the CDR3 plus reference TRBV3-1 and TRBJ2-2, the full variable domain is DTAVSQTPKYLVTQMGNDKSIKCEQNLGHDTMYWYKQDSKKFLKIMFSYNNKELIINETVPNRFSPKSPDKAHLNLHINSLELGDSAVYFCASSQAGPSGELFFGEGSRLTVL.

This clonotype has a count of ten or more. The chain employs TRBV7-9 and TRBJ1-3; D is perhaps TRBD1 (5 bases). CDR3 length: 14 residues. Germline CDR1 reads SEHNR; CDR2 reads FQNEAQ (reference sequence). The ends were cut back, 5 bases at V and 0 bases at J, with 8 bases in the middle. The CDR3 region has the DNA TGTGCCAGCAGCGACAGCAACTCTGGAAACACCATATATTTT. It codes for CASSDSNSGNTIYF. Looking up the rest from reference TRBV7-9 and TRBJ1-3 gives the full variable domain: DTGVSQNPRHKITKRGQNVTFRCDPISEHNRLYWYRQTLGQGPEFLTYFQNEAQLEKSRLLSDRFSAERPKGSFSTLEIQRTEQGDSAMYLCASSDSNSGNTIYFGEGSWLTVV.

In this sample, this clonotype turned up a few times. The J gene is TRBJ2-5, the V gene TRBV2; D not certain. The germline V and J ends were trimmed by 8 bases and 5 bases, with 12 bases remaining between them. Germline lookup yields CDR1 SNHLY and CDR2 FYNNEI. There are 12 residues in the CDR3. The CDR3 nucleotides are TGTGCCAGCGAGGAACAACCCGAGACCCAGTACTTC. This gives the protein CASEEQPETQYF. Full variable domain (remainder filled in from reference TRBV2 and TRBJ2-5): EPEVTQTPSHQVTQMGQEVILRCVPISNHLYFYWYRQILGQKVEFLVSFYNNEISEKSEIFDDQFSVERPDGSNFTLKIRSTKLEDSAMYFCASEEQPETQYFGPGTRLLVL.

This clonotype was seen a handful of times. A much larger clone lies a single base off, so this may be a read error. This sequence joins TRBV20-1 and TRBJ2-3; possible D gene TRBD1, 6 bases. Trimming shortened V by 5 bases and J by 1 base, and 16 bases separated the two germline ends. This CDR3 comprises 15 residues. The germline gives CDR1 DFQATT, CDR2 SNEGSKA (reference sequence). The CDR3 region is CSAPRAQGRTDTQYF. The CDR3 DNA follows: TGCAGTGCTCCCAGGGCACAGGGACGCACAGATACGCAGTATTTT.

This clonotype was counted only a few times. CDR3 in DNA: TGCAGTGCTAGAAGGACTAGCGGGGGGGCCTTAGTTACCCAGTACTTC. Amino acids: CSARRTSGGALVTQYF. The J gene is TRBJ2-5, the V gene TRBV20-1; 15 bases are shared with TRBD2. Germline CDR1 DFQATT, CDR2 SNEGSKA (reference sequence). The ends lost 2 bases at V and 8 bases at J; junction bases unmatched: 9. CDR3 size: 16 residues.

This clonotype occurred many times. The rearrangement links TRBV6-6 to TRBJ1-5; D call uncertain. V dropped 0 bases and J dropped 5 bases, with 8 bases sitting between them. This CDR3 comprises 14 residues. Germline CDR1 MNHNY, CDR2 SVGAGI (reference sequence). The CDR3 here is CASSYSSGDQPQHF. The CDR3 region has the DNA TGTGCCAGCAGTTACTCGAGCGGGGATCAGCCCCAGCATTTT.

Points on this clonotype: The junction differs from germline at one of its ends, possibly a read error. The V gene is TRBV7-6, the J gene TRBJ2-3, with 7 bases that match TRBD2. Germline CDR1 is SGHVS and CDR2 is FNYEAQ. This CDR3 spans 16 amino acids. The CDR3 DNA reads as TGTGCCAGCAGCTTAGCCCGGGAGGAGAATCGAGATACGCGGTATTTT. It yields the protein CASSLAREENRDTRYF.